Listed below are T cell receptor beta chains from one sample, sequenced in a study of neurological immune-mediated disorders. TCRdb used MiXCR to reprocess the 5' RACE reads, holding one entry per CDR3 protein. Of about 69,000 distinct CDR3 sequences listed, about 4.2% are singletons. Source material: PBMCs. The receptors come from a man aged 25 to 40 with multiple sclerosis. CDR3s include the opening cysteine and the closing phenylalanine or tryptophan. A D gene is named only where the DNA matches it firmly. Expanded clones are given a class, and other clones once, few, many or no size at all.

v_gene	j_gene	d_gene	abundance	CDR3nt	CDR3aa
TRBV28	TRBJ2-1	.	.	TGTGCCAGCAGTTTCAGTCGGAATGTCTACAATGAGCAGTTCTTC	CASSFSRNVYNEQFF
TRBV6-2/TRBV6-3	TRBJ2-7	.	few	TGTGCCAGCTCCCTGCGGTTTTACTCCTACGAGCAGTACTTC	CASSLRFYSYEQYF
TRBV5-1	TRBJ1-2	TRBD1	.	TGCGCCAGCAGGCCCACAGGGGGCTATTATGGCTACACCTTC	CASRPTGGYYGYTF
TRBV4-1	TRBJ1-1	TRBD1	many	TGCGCCAGCACCCAAAGGACAGGGTTACAGAACACTGAAGCTTTCTTT	CASTQRTGLQNTEAFF
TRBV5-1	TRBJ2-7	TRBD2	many	TGCGCCAGCAGCAGGACTAGCGGGCCTTCCTACGAGCAGTACTTC	CASSRTSGPSYEQYF
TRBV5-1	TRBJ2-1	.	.	TGCGCCAGCAGCTTTGGGTCCGAGGACAATGAGCAGTTCTTC	CASSFGSEDNEQFF
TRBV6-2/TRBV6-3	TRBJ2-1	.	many	TGTGCCAGCAGTTACAGGGGGTATTCGGGGAATGAGCAGTTCTTC	CASSYRGYSGNEQFF
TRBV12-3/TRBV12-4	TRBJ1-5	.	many	TGTGCCAGCACCACCTCAGGGAGCAATCAGCCCCAGCATTTT	CASTTSGSNQPQHF
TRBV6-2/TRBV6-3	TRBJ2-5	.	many	TGTGCCAGCAGCCAGGTCACAGAGACCCAGTACTTC	CASSQVTETQYF
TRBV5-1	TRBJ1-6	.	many	TGCGCCAGCAGCGCAGAGACAGGTCGCGGATATAATTCACCCCTCCACTTT	CASSAETGRGYNSPLHF
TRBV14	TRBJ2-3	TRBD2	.	TGTGCCAGCAGCCAAGTTCTAGCGGGGAATACGCAGTATTTT	CASSQVLAGNTQYF
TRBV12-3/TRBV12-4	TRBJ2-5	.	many	TGTGCCAGCAGTCTCCTTACAGGCCAAGAGACCCAGTACTTC	CASSLLTGQETQYF
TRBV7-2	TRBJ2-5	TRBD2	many	TGTGCCAGCAGCCCAGCGGGGGCCGGGGAGACCCAGTACTTC	CASSPAGAGETQYF
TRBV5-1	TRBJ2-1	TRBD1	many	TGCGCCAGCAGCTTGGTGGGACAGGGGGCTATTGGCTACTACAATGAGCAGTTCTTC	CASSLVGQGAIGYYNEQFF
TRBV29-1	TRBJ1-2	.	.	TGCAGCGTTGACCTCCGGGACACGGGCCGGGGCTACACCTTC	CSVDLRDTGRGYTF
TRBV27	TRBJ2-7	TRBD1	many	TGTGCCAGCAGCCCGGGACAGACCTACGAGCAGTACTTC	CASSPGQTYEQYF
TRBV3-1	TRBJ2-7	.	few	TGTGCCAGCAGCCAATTAGCGAGAATGTACGAGCAGTACTTC	CASSQLARMYEQYF
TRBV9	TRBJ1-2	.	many	TGTGCCAGCAGCCGAATCGGGTCTGGCTACACCTTC	CASSRIGSGYTF
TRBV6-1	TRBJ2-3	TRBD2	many	TGTGCCAGCAGTGAAACTAGCGGGGGGGGCACAGATACGCAGTATTTT	CASSETSGGGTDTQYF
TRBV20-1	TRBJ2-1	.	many	TGCAGTGCCAGTGGCTCCTCCTACAATGAGCAGTTCTTC	CSASGSSYNEQFF
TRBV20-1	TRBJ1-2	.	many	TGCAGTGCTAGACCCCGCGGACGAGCTAACTATGGCTACACCTTC	CSARPRGRANYGYTF
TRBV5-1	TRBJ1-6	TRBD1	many	TGCGCCAGCAGCGCCGGGACAGGGAACATAAATTCACCCCTCCACTTT	CASSAGTGNINSPLHF
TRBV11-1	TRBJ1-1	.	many	TGTGCCAGCAGCTTTTTTCGGGGCGTGAACACTGAAGCTTTCTTT	CASSFFRGVNTEAFF
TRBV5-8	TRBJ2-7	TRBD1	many	TGTGCCAGCAGCTGGGGACAGGGAGCGAGCGAGCAGTACTTC	CASSWGQGASEQYF
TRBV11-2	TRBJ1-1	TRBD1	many	TGTGCCAGCAGTCGGGACAGGGGGTTTGCTTTCTTT	CASSRDRGFAFF
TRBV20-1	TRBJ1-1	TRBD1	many	TGCAGTGCGGGTGGGACAGGTGGGAACACTGAAGCTTTCTTT	CSAGGTGGNTEAFF
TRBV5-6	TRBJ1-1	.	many	TGTGCCAGCAGCTTGGGAGGTCGGGGCACTGAAGCTTTCTTT	CASSLGGRGTEAFF
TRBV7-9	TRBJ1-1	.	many	TGTGCCAGCAGCTATGAAGGGAAGAGCACTGAAGCTTTCTTT	CASSYEGKSTEAFF
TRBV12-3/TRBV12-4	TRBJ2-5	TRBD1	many	TGTGCCAGCAGTTTGGTTCAGGGGGTAAAGCACTTC	CASSLVQGVKHF
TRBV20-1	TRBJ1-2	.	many	TGCGGGACAAATGGCTACACCTTC	CGTNGYTF
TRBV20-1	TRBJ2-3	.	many	TGCAGTGCTAGAGATCTGGGAGCCAGCACAGATACGCAGTATTTT	CSARDLGASTDTQYF
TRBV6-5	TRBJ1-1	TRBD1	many	TGTGCCACCAGGGGGGTCAACACTGAAGCTTTCTTT	CATRGVNTEAFF